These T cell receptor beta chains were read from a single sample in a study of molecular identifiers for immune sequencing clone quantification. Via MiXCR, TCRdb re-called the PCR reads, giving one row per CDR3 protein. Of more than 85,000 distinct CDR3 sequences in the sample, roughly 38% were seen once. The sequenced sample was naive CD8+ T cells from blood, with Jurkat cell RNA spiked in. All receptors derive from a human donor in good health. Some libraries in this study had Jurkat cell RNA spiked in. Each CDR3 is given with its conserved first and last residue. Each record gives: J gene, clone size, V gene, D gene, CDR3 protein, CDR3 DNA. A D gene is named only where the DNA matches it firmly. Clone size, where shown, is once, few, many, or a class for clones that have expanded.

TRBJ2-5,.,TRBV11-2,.,CASSHWSQETQYF,TGTGCCAGCAGCCATTGGAGTCAAGAGACCCAGTACTTC
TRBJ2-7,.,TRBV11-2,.,CASSLYGTYEQYF,TGTGCCAGCAGCCTGTATGGGACCTACGAGCAGTACTTC
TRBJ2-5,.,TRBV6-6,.,CASSSLLGRETQYF,TGTGCCAGCAGTAGCCTCCTCGGACGGGAGACCCAGTACTTC
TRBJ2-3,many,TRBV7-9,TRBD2,CASSTIAGSSTDTQYF,TGTGCCAGCAGCACTATAGCGGGATCTAGCACAGATACGCAGTATTTT
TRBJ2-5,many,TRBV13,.,CASSPRTLKTQYF,TGTGCCAGCAGTCCGAGGACACTGAAGACCCAGTACTTC
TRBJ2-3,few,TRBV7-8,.,CASSLEPTDTQYF,TGTGCCAGCAGCTTAGAACCGACAGATACGCAGTATTTT
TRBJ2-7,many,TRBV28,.,CASSLLGEDSYEQYF,TGTGCCAGCAGTTTATTGGGGGAGGACTCCTACGAGCAGTACTTC
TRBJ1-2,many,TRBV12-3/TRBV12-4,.,CASSFNPGDYGYTF,TGTGCCAGCAGTTTCAACCCAGGGGACTATGGCTACACCTTC
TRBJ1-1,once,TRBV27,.,CASSLGWGTNTEAFF,TGTGCCAGCAGTTTAGGTTGGGGTACGAACACTGAAGCTTTCTTT
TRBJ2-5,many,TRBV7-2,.,CASSSPQETQYF,TGTGCCAGCAGCTCCCCACAAGAGACCCAGTACTTC
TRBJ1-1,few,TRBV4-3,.,CASSQAQGVAEAFF,TGCGCCAGCAGCCAAGCACAGGGAGTGGCTGAAGCTTTCTTT
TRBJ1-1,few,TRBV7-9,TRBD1,CASSLTGGPEAFF,TGTGCCAGCAGCCTGACAGGGGGCCCTGAAGCTTTCTTT
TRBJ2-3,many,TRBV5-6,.,CASSFPSNTDTQYF,TGTGCCAGCAGCTTTCCTAGCAACACAGATACGCAGTATTTT
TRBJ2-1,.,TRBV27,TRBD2,CASSSLAGGSYNEQFF,TGTGCCAGCAGTTCTTTAGCGGGAGGGTCCTACAATGAGCAGTTCTTC
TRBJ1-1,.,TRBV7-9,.,CASSGGGRPEAFF,TGTGCCAGCAGTGGGGGGGGGAGGCCTGAAGCTTTCTTT
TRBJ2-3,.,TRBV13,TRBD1,CASSHRGPGGTDTQYF,TGTGCCAGCAGCCACAGGGGGCCTGGGGGCACAGATACGCAGTATTTT
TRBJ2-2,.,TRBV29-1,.,CSVHDQTGELFF,TGCAGCGTCCATGACCAAACCGGGGAGCTGTTTTTT
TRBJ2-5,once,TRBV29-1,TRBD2,CSVSGWEGETQYF,TGCAGCGTCTCCGGCTGGGAGGGAGAGACCCAGTACTTC
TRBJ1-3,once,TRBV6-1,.,CASRDYDGNTIFF,TGTGCCAGCAGGGATTATGATGGAAACACCATATTTTTT
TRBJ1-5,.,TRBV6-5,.,CASSPFGGGGFYSNQPQHF,TGTGCCAGCAGTCCCTTTGGGGGGGGTGGCTTTTATAGCAATCAGCCCCAGCATTTT
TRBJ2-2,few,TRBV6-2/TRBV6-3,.,CASTDAVTGELFF,TGTGCCAGCACAGATGCGGTCACCGGGGAGCTGTTTTTT
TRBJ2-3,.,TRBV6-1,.,CASRTYFPSSGDTLYF,TGTGCCAGCAGGACTTACTTCCCCTCCTCAGGAGATACGCTGTATTTT
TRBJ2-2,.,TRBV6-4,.,CASSVIVFGKDNTGELFF,TGTGCCAGCAGTGTAATAGTATTCGGGAAGGATAACACCGGGGAGCTGTTTTTT
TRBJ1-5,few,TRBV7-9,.,CASSSPDQPQHF,TGTGCCAGCAGCTCGCCTGATCAGCCCCAGCATTTT
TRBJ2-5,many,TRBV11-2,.,CASSPPSRQETQYF,TGTGCCAGCAGCCCGCCCTCCAGGCAAGAGACCCAGTACTTC
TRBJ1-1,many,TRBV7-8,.,CASSWPRGSMNTEAFF,TGTGCCAGCAGCTGGCCAAGGGGGTCCATGAACACTGAAGCTTTCTTT
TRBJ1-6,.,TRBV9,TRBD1,CASSVQQGANSPLHF,TGTGCCAGCAGCGTCCAACAGGGGGCCAATTCACCCCTCCACTTT
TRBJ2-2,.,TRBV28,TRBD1,CASSSQGVGELFF,TGTGCCAGCAGTTCCCAGGGGGTCGGGGAGCTGTTTTTT
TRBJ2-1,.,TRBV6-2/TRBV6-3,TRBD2,CASSNGDYYEQFF,TGTGCCAGCAGCAACGGGGACTACTATGAGCAGTTCTTC
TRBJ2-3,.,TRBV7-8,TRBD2,CASSLASGRGTDTQYF,TGTGCCAGCAGCTTAGCTAGCGGGAGGGGGACAGATACGCAGTATTTT
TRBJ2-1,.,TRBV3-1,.,CASSETANSYNEQFF,TGTGCCAGCAGCGAGACAGCAAACTCCTACAATGAGCAGTTCTTC
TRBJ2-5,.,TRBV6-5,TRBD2,CASTGREIEETQYF,TGTGCCAGCACCGGGAGGGAAATAGAAGAGACCCAGTACTTC
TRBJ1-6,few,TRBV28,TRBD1,CASSHGQGWSPLHF,TGTGCCAGCAGTCACGGACAGGGTTGGTCACCCCTCCACTTT
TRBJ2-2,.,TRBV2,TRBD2,CASSEALAGEGELFF,TGTGCCAGCAGTGAAGCGCTAGCGGGAGAGGGGGAGCTGTTTTTT
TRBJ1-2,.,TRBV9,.,CASSPFVGADYSYTF,TGTGCCAGCAGCCCTTTTGTGGGCGCAGACTATAGCTACACCTTC
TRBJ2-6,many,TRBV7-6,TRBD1,CASSPMDRSYLSGANVLTF,TGTGCCAGCAGCCCGATGGACAGGTCCTATCTCTCTGGGGCCAACGTCCTGACTTTC
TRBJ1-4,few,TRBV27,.,CASSPSGTAEKLFF,TGTGCCAGCAGCCCATCCGGGACTGCAGAAAAACTGTTTTTT
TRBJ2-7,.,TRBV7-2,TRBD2,CASSFGGGGYEQYF,TGTGCCAGCAGCTTTGGCGGCGGGGGGTACGAGCAGTACTTC
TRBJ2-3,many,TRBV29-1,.,CSVPATDTQYF,TGCAGCGTTCCCGCCACAGATACGCAGTATTTT
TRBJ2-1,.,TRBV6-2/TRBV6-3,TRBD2,CASRDRTSGYLNEQFF,TGTGCCAGCAGAGACCGGACTAGCGGGTATTTGAATGAGCAGTTCTTC
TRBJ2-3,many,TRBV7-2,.,CASSSVSRGTDTQYF,TGTGCCAGCAGCTCCGTTAGCCGTGGCACAGATACGCAGTATTTT
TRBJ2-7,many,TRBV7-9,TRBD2,CASSFRDYKPYEQYF,TGTGCCAGCAGCTTTAGGGACTACAAGCCCTACGAGCAGTACTTC
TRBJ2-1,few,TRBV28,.,CASRSYPTGEDYNEQFF,TGTGCCAGCAGATCATACCCCACGGGAGAGGACTACAATGAGCAGTTCTTC
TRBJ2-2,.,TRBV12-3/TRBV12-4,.,CASSLRGFGGELFF,TGTGCCAGCAGTTTAAGGGGGTTTGGCGGGGAGCTGTTTTTT